Listed below are T cell receptor beta chains from one sample, sequenced in a study of T cells in Graves' hyperthyroidism and ophthalmopathy. TCRdb re-called the multiplex PCR reads through MiXCR, storing one row per CDR3 protein. Of fewer than 650,000 distinct CDR3 sequences listed, 14% are singletons. Sequencing was done on a sample of blood. The receptors shown here come from a woman younger than 30 with Graves' ophthalmopathy. CDR3s include the opening cysteine and the closing phenylalanine or tryptophan.

J	V	CDR3
TRBJ2-1	TRBV11-1	CASSSGTSSGNEQFF
TRBJ2-7	TRBV6-1	CASVRGRGSYEQYF
TRBJ2-3	TRBV12-3/TRBV12-4	CASSFWRDTDTQYF
TRBJ2-5	TRBV4-1	CASSHRQEQETQYF
TRBJ1-1	TRBV7-9	CASSVRATGARGTEAFF
TRBJ2-7	TRBV4-3	CASSQDRPRAYEQYF
TRBJ2-3	TRBV20-1	CSAREPRLAGGPTDTQYF
TRBJ1-1	TRBV15	CATSRTARNTEAFF
TRBJ2-7	TRBV6-1	CASSVENSSYEQYF
TRBJ2-7	TRBV10-3	CATAGGETYEQYF
TRBJ2-3	TRBV2	CASSEGTSGSGTQYF
TRBJ2-1	TRBV19	CASSIQLARNEQFF
TRBJ2-5	TRBV12-3/TRBV12-4	CASSAYSSFLQETQYF
TRBJ2-1	TRBV13	CASTEPGLPQDEQFF
TRBJ2-1	TRBV10-3	CAISEHQNNEQFF
TRBJ2-1	TRBV28	CASSLFEQGAGEQFF
TRBJ2-7	TRBV5-1	CVSSSSLPDEQYF
TRBJ2-2	TRBV7-8	CASRHTQGTGELFF
TRBJ2-2	TRBV11-2	CASSSGFGWTSTGELFF
TRBJ2-7	TRBV9	CASSVTPLAGGPYEQYF
TRBJ1-5	TRBV5-6	CASSRDSWGSQPQHF
TRBJ2-5	TRBV29-1	CSVVLAGHQETQYF
TRBJ2-7	TRBV3-1	CASSQDGGGEQYF
TRBJ1-1	TRBV20-1	CSANDYRAMNTEAFF
TRBJ2-7	TRBV10-3	CAISAPGRRTSGAYEQYF
TRBJ1-2	TRBV6-1	CASYRVGYYGYTF
TRBJ2-7	TRBV29-1	CSVGLAGISSYEQYF
TRBJ2-3	TRBV20-1	CSARFWRDALNTQYF
TRBJ1-2	TRBV19	CASSRNFNYGYTF
TRBJ2-1	TRBV19	CASRKTSGSINEQFF
TRBJ2-7	TRBV12-3/TRBV12-4	CASSDPGQGSYEQYF
TRBJ1-2	TRBV7-9	CASSLGQNLYGYTF
TRBJ1-4	TRBV7-2	CASSPGFGEKLFF
TRBJ2-7	TRBV6-1	CASSDRTGYEQYF
TRBJ2-1	TRBV2	CASRFSLNNEQFF
TRBJ1-5	TRBV12-3/TRBV12-4	CASSLGGESAQHF
TRBJ1-1	TRBV11-2	CASSQVRGKLWTEAFF
TRBJ1-1	TRBV28	CASSFTRRGSNTEAFF
TRBJ2-1	TRBV28	CASSLSGVSSYNEQFF
TRBJ2-1	TRBV19	CASSPSESSYTEQFF
TRBJ2-7	TRBV4-1	CASSQVKGTYSYEQYF
TRBJ1-5	TRBV28	CASIWRTGGDQPQHF
TRBJ2-3	TRBV7-7	CASSLSMSNPSTDTQYF
TRBJ2-2	TRBV4-3	CASSQDTRTGGNTGELFF
TRBJ2-7	TRBV5-1	CASSPGQVIYEQYF
TRBJ2-7	TRBV2	CATKGLAGVPYEQYF
TRBJ2-7	TRBV9	CASSPGQGPEQYF
TRBJ2-5	TRBV4-1	CASSPRYGTVQETQYF
TRBJ2-7	TRBV24-1	CATSDPGQGRYEQCF